This TCR beta chain was recorded in a study of beta chain features in type 1 diabetes. V was clipped by 0 bases and J by 4 bases; unmatched bases: 0. Germline values: CDR1 SGHNT, CDR2 YYREEE (reference sequence). The CDR3 is 15 amino acids. This clone was seen only a few times. The same CDR3 also results from other DNA sequences found in this sample. Based on CD45RO/CCR7/CD25/CD127/CD95/CD27, CD4+ regulatory, stem cell-like memory, naive and central memory cells were sorted. Since all of the isolated RNA was reverse transcribed, expressed TCRB transcripts were what got sequenced. Sequencing was performed with immunoSEQ multiplex PCR; in TCRdb, only in-frame clones are kept and a portion is missing. Of over 350,000 clones in the sample, around 16% were seen once.

The J gene is TRBJ2-1, the V gene TRBV5-4, with 11 positions matching TRBD2. Sequencing was carried out using naive CD4+ T cells from blood. The source of this sequence is a woman aged 18-30 years in good health. DNA of the CDR3: TGTGCCAGCAGCTTGGGACTAGCGGGGTACAATGAGCAGTTCTTC. The encoded protein is CASSLGLAGYNEQFF.